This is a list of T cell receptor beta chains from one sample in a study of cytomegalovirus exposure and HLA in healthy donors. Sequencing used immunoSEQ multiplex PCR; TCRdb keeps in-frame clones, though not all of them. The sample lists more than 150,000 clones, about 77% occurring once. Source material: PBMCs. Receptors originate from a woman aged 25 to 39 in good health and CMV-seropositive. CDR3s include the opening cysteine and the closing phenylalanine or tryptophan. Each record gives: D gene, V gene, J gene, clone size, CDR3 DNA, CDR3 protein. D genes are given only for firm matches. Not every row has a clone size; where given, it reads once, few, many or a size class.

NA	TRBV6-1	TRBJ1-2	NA	TGTGCCAGCACCGGGACAAACCGTACCAACTATGGCTACACCTTC	CASTGTNRTNYGYTF
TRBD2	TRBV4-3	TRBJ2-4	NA	TGCGCCAGCAGCCAAGATACAGCGGGGGGCCTTGTCATTCAGTACTTC	CASSQDTAGGLVIQYF
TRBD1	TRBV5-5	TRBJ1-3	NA	TGTGCCAGCAGCGCGCGGGGACAGGCTGGAAACACCATATATTTT	CASSARGQAGNTIYF
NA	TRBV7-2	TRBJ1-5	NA	TGTGCCAGCAGCCCAGTTCGGGGGGGGCCCCAGCCCCAGCATTTT	CASSPVRGGPQPQHF
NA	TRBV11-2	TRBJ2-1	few	TGTGCCAGCAGCTTAGCCCGCTACTCCTACAATGAGCAGTTCTTC	CASSLARYSYNEQFF
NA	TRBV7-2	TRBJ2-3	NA	TGTGCCAGCAGCTTATACCCCGCGACAGGTCCCACAGATACGCAGTATTTT	CASSLYPATGPTDTQYF
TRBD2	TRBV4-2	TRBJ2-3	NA	TGTGCCAGCAGTATTGTGAAGCGGGGCCCAGATACGCAGTATTTT	CASSIVKRGPDTQYF
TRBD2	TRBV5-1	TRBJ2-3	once	TGCGCCAGCAGTCGGACTAGCGGGGGGGCCAGCACAGATACGCAGTATTTT	CASSRTSGGASTDTQYF
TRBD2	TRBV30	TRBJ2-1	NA	TGTGCCTTCGGTCGGGGGGATGAGCAGTTCTTC	CAFGRGDEQFF
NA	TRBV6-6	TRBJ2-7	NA	TGTGCCAGCAGTTACTGGGACACCTCCTACGAGCAGTACTTC	CASSYWDTSYEQYF
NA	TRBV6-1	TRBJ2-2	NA	TGTGCCAGCAGTCTCGACAGACACCGCACCGGGGAGCTGTTTTTT	CASSLDRHRTGELFF
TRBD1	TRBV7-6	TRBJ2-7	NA	TGTGCCAGCAGCTTAGGGGACAGGGGCTACGAGCAGTACTTC	CASSLGDRGYEQYF
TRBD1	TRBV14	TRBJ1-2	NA	TGTGCCAGCAGCCGGGAAGCCAGGGGGGGCTACACCTTC	CASSREARGGYTF
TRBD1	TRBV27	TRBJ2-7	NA	TGTGCCAGCAATCGACAGGGGAAAGCCTACGAGCAGTACTTC	CASNRQGKAYEQYF
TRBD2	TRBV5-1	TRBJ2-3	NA	TGCGCCGCCAGCGGGGGTTCTAGCACAGATACGCAGTATTTT	CAASGGSSTDTQYF
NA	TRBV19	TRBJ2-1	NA	TGTGCCAGTAGTATACAGGGTTCCTCCTACAATGAGCAGTTCTTC	CASSIQGSSYNEQFF